Following are 20 T cell receptor beta chains from one sample sequenced in a study of shared clonotypes between healthy human individuals. Profiling relied on immunoSEQ multiplex PCR, and the TCRdb table lists in-frame clones only, not all of them. The sample records about 520,000 clones, more than 65% being singletons. Sequenced input: PBMCs. The receptors shown here come from a woman between 40 and 50 years old in good health. Some clones in this sample may be carry-over from other donors' samples.

Points on this clone: A far larger clone is only one base removed, so a read error is likely. The rearrangement uses TRBV2 and TRBJ2-4; 8 bases align to TRBD1. The CDR3 loop spans 14 amino acids. The germline V gene has CDR1 SNHLY and CDR2 FYNNEI. CDR3 in amino acids: CDSSEARGPDIQYF. The CDR3 DNA reads as TGTGACAGCAGTGAAGCCAGGGGGCCGGACATTCAGTACTTC. Full variable domain (remainder filled in from reference TRBV2 and TRBJ2-4): EPEVTQTPSHQVTQMGQEVILRCVPISNHLYFYWYRQILGQKVEFLVSFYNNEISEKSEIFDDQFSVERPDGSNFTLKIRSTKLEDSAMYFCDSSEARGPDIQYFGAGTRLSVL.

This chain links TRBV30 with TRBJ1-3, with D perhaps matching TRBD1 (5 bases). CDR1 and CDR2 from the germline V gene are GTSNPN and SVGIG (reference sequence). This CDR3 has 11 residues. V was shortened by 0 bases and J by 8 bases, with 5 bases between the two germline ends. Here the CDR3 reads CAWSVGDTIYF. CDR3 coding DNA: TGTGCCTGGAGTGTGGGGGACACCATATATTTT.

The chain couples TRBV6-5 to TRBJ1-2; 10 bases match TRBD1. This CDR3 region has 15 residues. The J segment lost 4 bases and the V segment lost 2 bases, leaving 4 bases of the junction unmatched. Germline-derived CDR1 and CDR2 are MNHEY and SVGAGI. In nucleotides, the CDR3 is TGTGCCAGCAGTTACCCGGGACAGGGGACCTATGGCTACACCTTC. Encoded protein: CASSYPGQGTYGYTF.

The chain couples TRBV28 to TRBJ1-1; possibly TRBD1 for D (6 bases). This CDR3 spans 15 amino acids. V was shortened by 7 bases and J by 1 base, with 16 bases between the two germline ends. Germline V gene sequence: CDR1 MDHEN, CDR2 SYDVKM. The CDR3 region has the DNA TGTGCCAGCACCTTACAGGGAAAGAAGAACACTGAAGCTTTCTTT. Translated, it gives CASTLQGKKNTEAFF.

The gene calls are TRBV7-9 and TRBJ2-1, with D perhaps matching TRBD1 (5 bases). Looked up from germline, CDR1 is SEHNR and CDR2 is FQNEAQ (reference sequence). Deletions cut 0 bases from V and 3 bases from J, with 15 bases between. The CDR3 spans 17 residues. CDR3 sequence reads: CASSLAGADPIYNEQFF. The CDR3 DNA is TGTGCCAGCAGCTTAGCAGGGGCCGATCCCATCTACAATGAGCAGTTCTTC.

Regarding this clone: One end of the junction varies from germline; a read error may be responsible. The CDR3 sequence: CASSEWTASHNEQFF. In nucleotides, the CDR3 is TGTGCCAGCAGTGAATGGACAGCCTCCCACAATGAGCAGTTCTTC. The rearrangement joins TRBV6-1 to TRBJ2-1, with a possible D match to TRBD1 (6 bases). The germline V gene encodes CDR1 MNHNS and CDR2 SASEGT. The CDR3 sequence is 15 residues long.

The rearrangement joins TRBV6-1 to TRBJ1-1; D ambiguous. V shed 4 bases and J shed 1 base, with 7 bases lying between them. Germline lookup yields CDR1 MNHNS and CDR2 SASEGT. This CDR3 is 13 amino acids long. The CDR3 bases are TGTGCCAGCAGTGCTAAGGGGAACACTGAAGCTTTCTTT. Protein: CASSAKGNTEAFF.

As to this clone: Additional DNA sequences in this sample encode the identical CDR3. The chain is built from TRBV28 and TRBJ2-7; D unresolved. The V gene lost 8 bases and the J gene lost 1 base, with 12 bases spanning the gap. This CDR3 has 13 amino acids. In germline, CDR1 is MDHEN, CDR2 SYDVKM. Here the CDR3 reads CASSPGPSYEQYF. In DNA, the CDR3 is TGTGCCAGCTCCCCAGGACCTTCCTACGAGCAGTACTTC.

A word on this clone: Only one base separates this from a far larger clonotype, so it likely reflects a read error. V usage is TRBV28 and J usage is TRBJ2-7; 9 bases are shared with TRBD2. V dropped 5 bases and J dropped 3; count of bases not matched to a gene: 8. The V gene's germline CDR1 is MDHEN and CDR2 SYDVKM. The CDR3 length is 15 residues. CDR3 in amino acids: CASSPASGMGYEQYF. DNA for the CDR3: TGTGCCAGCAGTCCGGCTAGCGGGATGGGCTACGAGCAGTACTTC.

The chain links TRBV6-4 to TRBJ2-1, with 10 bases matching TRBD2. In germline, CDR1 is MRHNA, CDR2 SNTAGT. The junction had 5 bases not matched to a gene; V was cut back by 8 bases and J by 7 bases. The CDR3 covers 13 residues. This chain's CDR3 is CASSSGRGNEQFF. CDR3 sequence (DNA): TGTGCCAGCTCAAGCGGGAGGGGGAATGAGCAGTTCTTC.

The chain is built from TRBV10-3 and TRBJ2-1; 11 bases line up with TRBD2. V was pared by 6 bases and J by 7 bases, with 8 bases of the junction left unmatched. Germline V gene lookup returns CDR1 ENHRY and CDR2 SYGVKD. This CDR3 has 15 amino acids. Here the CDR3 reads CAISRTSGSGNEQFF. Written as DNA, the CDR3 is TGTGCCATCAGCCGAACTAGCGGGAGTGGTAATGAGCAGTTCTTC.

This clone was detected only once. One base separates it from a far larger clone, so it is likely a read error. Other DNA sequences in this sample translate to the same CDR3. The chain carries TRBV7-9 and TRBJ2-1; 11 nucleotides match TRBD2. The CDR3 length is 17 residues. In germline, CDR1 is SEHNR, CDR2 FQNEAQ (reference sequence). The CDR3 coding sequence is TGCGCCAGCAGCTTAGATTTTAGCGGGAGGGTCTACAATGAGCAGTTCTTC. It specifies CASSLDFSGRVYNEQFF.

The V call is TRBV7-2, the J call TRBJ2-2; D is perhaps TRBD1 (5 bases). V lost 7 bases and J lost 4, with 10 bases in between. Germline V gene sequence: CDR1 SGHTA, CDR2 FQGNSA. CDR3 length: 13 amino acids. The CDR3 sequence is CASTGSITGELFF. Here the CDR3 DNA reads TGTGCCAGCACAGGGTCGATCACCGGGGAGCTGTTTTTT.

The chain joins TRBV11-2 to TRBJ2-2; 9 nucleotides agree with TRBD2. The length of the CDR3 is 15 residues. With V trimmed by 3 bases and J by 1 base, 0 bases remained unmatched. Per germline, CDR1 SGHAT and CDR2 FQNNGV. The CDR3 region has the DNA TGTGCCAGCAGCTTTAGCGGGGGGAACACCGGGGAGCTGTTTTTT. Its translation is CASSFSGGNTGELFF.

In this sample, this clone turned up a few times. The chain couples TRBV28 to TRBJ1-4; 9 bases fit TRBD1. V gave up 5 bases and J gave up 3 bases; unmatched junction bases: 7. This CDR3 has 16 residues. The germline V gene has CDR1 MDHEN and CDR2 SYDVKM. This CDR3 is CASSKQGAGANEKLFF. The CDR3 bases are TGTGCCAGCAGTAAACAGGGGGCAGGGGCTAATGAAAAACTGTTTTTT.

This clone was observed a handful of times. The rearrangement links TRBV15 to TRBJ1-2, with D unresolved. The CDR3 length is 12 residues. Trimming cost V 4 bases and J 8 bases, with 11 bases left between them. CDR1 LNHNV and CDR2 YYDKDF come from the germline V gene (reference sequence). The CDR3 region has the DNA TGTGCCACCAGCACCCGGACGGGAGGCTACACCTTC. Amino acids: CATSTRTGGYTF.

The chain uses TRBV7-2 and TRBJ2-4, with 7 bases that match TRBD2. Per germline, CDR1 SGHTA and CDR2 FQGNSA. With V trimmed by 4 bases and J by 5 bases, 5 bases remained unmatched. The CDR3 is made up of 14 amino acids. DNA for the CDR3: TGTGCCAGCAGCTCCCGGGGGGTAGAAAACATTCAGTACTTC. Its protein is CASSSRGVENIQYF.

To note about this clone: This likely traces to a read error, being one base from a far larger clone. The genes are TRBV6-1 and TRBJ2-7; possibly TRBD1 or TRBD2 for D (6 bases each). The CDR3 spans 15 residues. The germline V gene has CDR1 MNHNS and CDR2 SASEGT. The CDR3 DNA reads TGTGCCAGCAGACCCTTGCGGGACAAACTTTACGAGCAGTGCTTC. As protein: CASRPLRDKLYEQCF.

The rearrangement joins TRBV7-3 to TRBJ1-1, with D unresolved. The CDR3 sequence is 13 residues long. The germline V gene encodes CDR1 SGHTA and CDR2 FQGTGA. V gave up 5 bases and J gave up 3 bases, with 10 bases separating them. The CDR3 loop reads CASSLHVDTEAFF. The CDR3, as DNA: TGTGCCAGCAGCCTCCACGTAGACACTGAAGCTTTCTTT.

V and J are TRBV28 and TRBJ2-1; 9 bases are shared with TRBD1. Germline CDR1 reads MDHEN; CDR2 reads SYDVKM. After removal of 5 bases from V and 4 bases from J, the junction contained 18 bases not matched to a gene. The CDR3 runs 19 residues. The CDR3 sequence: CASSSRGTGRVKAYNEQFF. The CDR3 DNA reads as TGTGCCAGCAGTAGCCGCGGGACAGGGCGCGTCAAGGCATACAATGAGCAGTTCTTC.